This T cell receptor beta chain came from a study of blood T cell repertoires in COVID-19. Study-wide background: T cells, B-cell-depleted T cells, or PBMCs provided the cDNA or gDNA that served as material.

CDR3 length equals 16 residues. V lost 3 bases to trimming and J lost 5 bases; unmatched junction nucleotides: 12. Germline CDR1 MGHRA, CDR2 YSYEKL. Produced via immunoSEQ multiplex PCR; TCRdb's table is partial and in-frame only. The table lists roughly 190,000 clones, approximately 85% of them singletons. The sequenced sample was peripheral blood. This chain joins TRBV4-1 and TRBJ2-7, with 8 bases that match TRBD2. The TCR was taken from a woman between 65 and 79 years old with active or convalescent COVID-19. In nucleotides, the CDR3 is TGCGCCAGCAGCCAGGTCGTCGGGGGGGAAGTCCACGAGCAGTACTTC. Encoded protein: CASSQVVGGEVHEQYF.